This T cell receptor beta chain came from a study of T cells in Graves' hyperthyroidism and ophthalmopathy. Study overall: Any treatment followed the collection of peripheral blood at initial diagnosis. The study, taken as a whole, reports: The model made its ophthalmopathy prediction, and onset followed a median around 6.9 months later. Using 13 V-J features, a model discriminated ophthalmopathy from stable hyperthyroidism.

This CDR3 contains 13 residues. CDR1 and CDR2 from the germline V gene are SGHRS and YFSETQ. V was trimmed by 6 bases and J by 4 bases, leaving 11 bases between them. No progression to ophthalmopathy during 18 months of follow-up defined stable disease. A remark on this clonotype: Its antigen is unidentified.

The investigators amplified TCR beta CDR3 regions from RNA transcripts. The TCR CDR3 was amplified in a first-round RT-PCR using the HTBI primer set. TCRdb reanalysed the multiplex PCR reads using MiXCR and keeps one entry per CDR3 protein. The sample includes approximately 360,000 distinct CDR3 sequences, 20% to 30% of them seen just once. This sequence originates from a man aged 45-65 years with Graves' hyperthyroidism. Material: blood. This rearrangement joins TRBV5-1 to TRBJ2-1; D may be TRBD1 (5 bases). The CDR3 loop is CASKQDGYNEQFF. CDR3 in DNA: TGCGCCAGCAAACAGGATGGATACAATGAGCAGTTCTTC. Variable domain in full (rest from reference TRBV5-1 and TRBJ2-1): KAGVTQTPRYLIKTRGQQVTLSCSPISGHRSVSWYQQTPGQGLQFLFEYFSETQRNKGNFPGRFSGRQFSNSRSEMNVSTLELGDSALYLCASKQDGYNEQFFGPGTRLTVL.